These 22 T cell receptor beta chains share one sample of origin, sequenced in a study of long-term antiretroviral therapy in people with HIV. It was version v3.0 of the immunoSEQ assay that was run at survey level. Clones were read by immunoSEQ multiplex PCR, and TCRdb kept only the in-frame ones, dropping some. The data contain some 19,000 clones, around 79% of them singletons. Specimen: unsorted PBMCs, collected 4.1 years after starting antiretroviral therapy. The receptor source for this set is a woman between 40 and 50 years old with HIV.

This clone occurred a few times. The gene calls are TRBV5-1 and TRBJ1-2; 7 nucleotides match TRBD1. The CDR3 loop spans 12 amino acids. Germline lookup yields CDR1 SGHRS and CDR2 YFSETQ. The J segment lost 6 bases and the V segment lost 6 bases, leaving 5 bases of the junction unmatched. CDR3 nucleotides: TGCGCCAGCATTCAGGGGGTGAATGGCTACACCTTC. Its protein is CASIQGVNGYTF. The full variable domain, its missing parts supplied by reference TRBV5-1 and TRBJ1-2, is KAGVTQTPRYLIKTRGQQVTLSCSPISGHRSVSWYQQTPGQGLQFLFEYFSETQRNKGNFPGRFSGRQFSNSRSEMNVSTLELGDSALYLCASIQGVNGYTFGSGTRLTVV.

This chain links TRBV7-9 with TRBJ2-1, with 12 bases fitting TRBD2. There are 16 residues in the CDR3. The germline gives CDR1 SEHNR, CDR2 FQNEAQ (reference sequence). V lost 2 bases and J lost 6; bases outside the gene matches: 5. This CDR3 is CASSLLAGGRSNEQFF. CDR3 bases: TGTGCCAGCAGCTTACTAGCGGGGGGGCGCAGCAATGAGCAGTTCTTC.

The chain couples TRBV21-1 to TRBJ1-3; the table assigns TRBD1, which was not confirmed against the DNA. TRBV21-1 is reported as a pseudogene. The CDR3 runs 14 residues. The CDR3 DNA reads TGTGCCAGCAGGAACAGAGTACCTAAAAACACCATATATTTT. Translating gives CASRNRVPKNTIYF.

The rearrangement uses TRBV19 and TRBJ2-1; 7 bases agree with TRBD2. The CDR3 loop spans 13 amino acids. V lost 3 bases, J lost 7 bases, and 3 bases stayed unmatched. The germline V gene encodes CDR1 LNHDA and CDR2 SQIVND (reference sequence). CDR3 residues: CASSMGGGNEQFF. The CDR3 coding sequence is TGTGCCAGTAGTATGGGGGGAGGGAATGAGCAGTTCTTC.

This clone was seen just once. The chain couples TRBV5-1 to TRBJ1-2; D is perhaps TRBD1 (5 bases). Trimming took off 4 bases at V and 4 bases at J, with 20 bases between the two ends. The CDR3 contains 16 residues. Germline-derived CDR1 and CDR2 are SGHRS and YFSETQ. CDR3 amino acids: CASSLGTQGYLYGYTF. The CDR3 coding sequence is TGCGCCAGCAGCCTGGGGACGCAGGGATACCTCTATGGCTACACCTTC.

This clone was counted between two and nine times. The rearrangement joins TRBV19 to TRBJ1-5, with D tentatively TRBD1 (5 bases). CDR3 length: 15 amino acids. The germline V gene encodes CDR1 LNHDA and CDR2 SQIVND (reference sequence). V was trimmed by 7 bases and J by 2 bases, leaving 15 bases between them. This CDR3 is CASTGGGRGNQPQHF. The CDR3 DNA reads TGTGCCAGTACCGGGGGGGGAAGGGGCAATCAGCCCCAGCATTTT.

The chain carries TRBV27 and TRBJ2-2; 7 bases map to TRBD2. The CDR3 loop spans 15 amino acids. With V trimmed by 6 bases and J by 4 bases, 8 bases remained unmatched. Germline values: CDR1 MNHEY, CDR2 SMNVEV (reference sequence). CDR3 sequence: CASRVWGGSTGELFF. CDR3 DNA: TGTGCCAGCAGGGTTTGGGGGGGTAGCACCGGGGAGCTGTTTTTT.

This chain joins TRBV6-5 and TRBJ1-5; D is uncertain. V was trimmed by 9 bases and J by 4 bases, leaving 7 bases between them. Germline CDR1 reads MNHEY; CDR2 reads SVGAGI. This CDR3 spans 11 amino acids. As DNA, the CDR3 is TGTGCCAGTAGGGTGAATCAGCCCCAGCATTTT. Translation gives CASRVNQPQHF.

The CDR3 protein is CASSVSGTGGGGVYGYTF. CDR3 nucleotide sequence: TGTGCCAGCAGTGTGTCCGGGACAGGGGGCGGGGGGGTCTATGGCTACACCTTC. The V call is TRBV2, the J call TRBJ1-2, with 12 bases lining up with TRBD1. Germline CDR1 reads SNHLY; CDR2 reads FYNNEI. V lost 4 bases and J lost 4; bases outside the gene matches: 13. The CDR3 is made up of 18 amino acids.

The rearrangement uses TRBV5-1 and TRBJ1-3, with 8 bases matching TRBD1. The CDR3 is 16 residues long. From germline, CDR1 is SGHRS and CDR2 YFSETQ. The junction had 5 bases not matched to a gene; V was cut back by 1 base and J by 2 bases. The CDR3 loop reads CASSLTRTGTGNTIYF. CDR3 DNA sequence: TGCGCCAGCAGCTTGACCAGGACAGGGACTGGAAACACCATATATTTT. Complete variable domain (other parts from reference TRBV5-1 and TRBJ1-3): KAGVTQTPRYLIKTRGQQVTLSCSPISGHRSVSWYQQTPGQGLQFLFEYFSETQRNKGNFPGRFSGRQFSNSRSEMNVSTLELGDSALYLCASSLTRTGTGNTIYFGEGSWLTVV.

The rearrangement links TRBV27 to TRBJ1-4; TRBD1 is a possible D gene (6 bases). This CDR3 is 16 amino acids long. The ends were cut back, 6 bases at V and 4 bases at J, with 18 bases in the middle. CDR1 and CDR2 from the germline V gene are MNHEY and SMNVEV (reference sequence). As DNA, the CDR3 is TGTGCCAGCAGACCAAATGATGGGGGCGTTAATGAAAAACTGTTTTTT. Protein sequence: CASRPNDGGVNEKLFF. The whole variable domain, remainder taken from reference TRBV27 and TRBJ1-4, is EAQVTQNPRYLITVTGKKLTVTCSQNMNHEYMSWYRQDPGLGLRQIYYSMNVEVTDKGDVPEGYKVSRKEKRNFPLILESPSPNQTSLYFCASRPNDGGVNEKLFFGSGTQLSVL.

The CDR3 reads CASSLGLIGEQFF. The CDR3 nucleotides are TGTGCCAGCAGCTTGGGTCTGATCGGTGAGCAGTTCTTC. The chain is built from TRBV5-5 and TRBJ2-1; D gene uncertain. Germline V gives CDR1 SGHKS, CDR2 YYEKEE (reference sequence). The ends were cut back, 0 bases at V and 9 bases at J, with 10 bases in the middle. This CDR3 is built from 13 residues.

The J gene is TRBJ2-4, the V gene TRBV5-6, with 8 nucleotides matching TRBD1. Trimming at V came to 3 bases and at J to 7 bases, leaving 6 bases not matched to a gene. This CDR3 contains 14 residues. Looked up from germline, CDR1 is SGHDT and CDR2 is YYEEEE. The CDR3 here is CASSSRDRNNIQYF. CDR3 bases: TGTGCCAGCAGCTCCCGGGACAGGAACAACATTCAGTACTTC.

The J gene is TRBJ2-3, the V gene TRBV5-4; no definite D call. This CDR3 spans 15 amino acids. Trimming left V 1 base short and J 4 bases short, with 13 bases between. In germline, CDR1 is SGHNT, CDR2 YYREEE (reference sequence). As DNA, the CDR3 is TGTGCCAGCAGCTTGATAGGAGCTCCCCCAGATACGCAGTATTTT. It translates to CASSLIGAPPDTQYF. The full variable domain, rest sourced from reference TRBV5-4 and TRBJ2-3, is ETGVTQSPTHLIKTRGQQVTLRCSSQSGHNTVSWYQQALGQGPQFIFQYYREEENGRGNFPPRFSGLQFPNYSSELNVNALELDDSALYLCASSLIGAPPDTQYFGPGTRLTVL.

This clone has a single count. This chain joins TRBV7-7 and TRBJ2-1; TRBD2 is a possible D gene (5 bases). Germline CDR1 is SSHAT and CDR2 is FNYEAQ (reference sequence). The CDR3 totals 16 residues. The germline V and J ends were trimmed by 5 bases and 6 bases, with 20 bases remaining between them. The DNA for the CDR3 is TGTGCCAGCAGCCGAGTGGCGGGTGGTGGTTCCAATGAGCAGTTCTTC. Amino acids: CASSRVAGGGSNEQFF.

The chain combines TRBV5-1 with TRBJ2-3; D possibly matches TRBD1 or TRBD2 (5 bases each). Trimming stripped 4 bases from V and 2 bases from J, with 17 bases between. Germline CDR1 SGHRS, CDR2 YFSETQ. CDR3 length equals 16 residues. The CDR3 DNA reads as TGCGCCAGCAGCGACCGGGACCCACACACCACAGATACGCAGTATTTT. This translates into CASSDRDPHTTDTQYF.

In nucleotides, the CDR3 is TGTGCCAGCAGCACAAGGGACATCGGTACCGCTGAAGCTTTCTTT. This encodes CASSTRDIGTAEAFF. The chain links TRBV9 to TRBJ1-1; maybe TRBD1 (6 bases). The germline CDR1 and CDR2 sequences are SGDLS and YYNGEE. The CDR3 sequence is 15 residues long. Trimming left V 4 bases short and J 6 bases short, with 19 bases between.

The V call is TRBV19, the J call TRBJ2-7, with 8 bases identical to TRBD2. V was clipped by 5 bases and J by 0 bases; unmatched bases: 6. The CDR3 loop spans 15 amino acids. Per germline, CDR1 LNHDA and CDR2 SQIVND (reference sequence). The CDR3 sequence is CASSPIAGISYEQYF. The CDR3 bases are TGTGCCAGTAGTCCCATAGCGGGGATCTCCTACGAGCAGTACTTC. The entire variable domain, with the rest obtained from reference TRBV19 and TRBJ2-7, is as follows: DGGITQSPKYLFRKEGQNVTLSCEQNLNHDAMYWYRQDPGQGLRLIYYSQIVNDFQKGDIAEGYSVSREKKESFPLTVTSAQKNPTAFYLCASSPIAGISYEQYFGPGTRLTVT.

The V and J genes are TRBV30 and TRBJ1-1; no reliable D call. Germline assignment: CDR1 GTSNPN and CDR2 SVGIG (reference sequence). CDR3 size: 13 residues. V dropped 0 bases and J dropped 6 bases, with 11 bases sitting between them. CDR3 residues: CAWSVVGVAEAFF. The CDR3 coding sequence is TGTGCCTGGAGTGTAGTTGGGGTGGCTGAAGCTTTCTTT.

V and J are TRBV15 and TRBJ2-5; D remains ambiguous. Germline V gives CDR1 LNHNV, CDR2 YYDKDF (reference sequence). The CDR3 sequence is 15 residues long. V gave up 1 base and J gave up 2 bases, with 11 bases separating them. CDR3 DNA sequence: TGTGCCACCAGCAGAGGCAGAGACGGACAAGAGACCCAGTACTTC. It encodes CATSRGRDGQETQYF.

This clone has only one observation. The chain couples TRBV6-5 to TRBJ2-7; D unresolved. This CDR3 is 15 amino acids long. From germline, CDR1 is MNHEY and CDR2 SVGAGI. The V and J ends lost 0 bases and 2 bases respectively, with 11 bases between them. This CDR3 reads CASSYSPGATYEQYF. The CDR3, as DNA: TGTGCCAGCAGTTACTCGCCAGGTGCCACCTACGAGCAGTACTTC.

In DNA, the CDR3 is TGTGCCAGCAGCTTGAACTTAATAGGGGGCGCGGTCACTGAAGCTTTCTTT. Amino acid sequence: CASSLNLIGGAVTEAFF. The J gene is TRBJ1-1, the V gene TRBV5-5; 7 nucleotides agree with TRBD1. Germline CDR1 reads SGHKS; CDR2 reads YYEKEE (reference sequence). CDR3 length equals 17 residues. V dropped 1 base and J dropped 4; count of bases not matched to a gene: 13.